This entry is about one T cell receptor (beta chain). This sample stems from a study of blood T cell repertoires in COVID-19. The CDR3 runs to 16 residues. The ends were cut back, 8 bases at V and 2 bases at J, with 18 bases in the middle. Germline lookup yields CDR1 MNHNY and CDR2 SVGAGI (reference sequence). The protocol was immunoSEQ multiplex PCR, while the TCRdb copy is restricted to in-frame clones and leaves out a portion. The data contain 150,000 to 200,000 clones, approximately 83% of them singletons. The chain carries TRBV6-6 and TRBJ2-2; possibly TRBD1 for D (5 bases). Sample: peripheral blood. The clonotype was recovered from a man aged 60-69 years with acute or convalescent COVID-19. The DNA for the CDR3 is TGTGCCAGCGCCCAATCAGGGATCTCTAACACCGGGGAGCTGTTTTTT. It codes for CASAQSGISNTGELFF.